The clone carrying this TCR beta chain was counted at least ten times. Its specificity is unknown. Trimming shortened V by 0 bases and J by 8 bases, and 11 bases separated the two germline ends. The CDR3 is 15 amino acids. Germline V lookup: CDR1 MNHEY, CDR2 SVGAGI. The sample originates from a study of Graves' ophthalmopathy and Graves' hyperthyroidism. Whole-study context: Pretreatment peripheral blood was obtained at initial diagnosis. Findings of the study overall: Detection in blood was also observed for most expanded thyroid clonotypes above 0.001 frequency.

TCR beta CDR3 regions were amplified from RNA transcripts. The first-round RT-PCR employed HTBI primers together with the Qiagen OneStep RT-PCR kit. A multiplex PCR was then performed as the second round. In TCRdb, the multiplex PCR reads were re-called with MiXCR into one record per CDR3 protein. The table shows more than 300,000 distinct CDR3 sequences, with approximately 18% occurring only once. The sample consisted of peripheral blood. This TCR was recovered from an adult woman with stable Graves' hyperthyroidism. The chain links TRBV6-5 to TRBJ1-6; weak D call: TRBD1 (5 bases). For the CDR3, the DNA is TGTGCCAGCAGTTACTCGTCCCAGGGTGATTCACCCCTCCACTTT. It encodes CASSYSSQGDSPLHF.